These 27 T cell receptor beta chains originate from one sample sequenced in a study of blood T cells in healthy people across ages. It was with a sample-barcoded 5' primer and a J-beta primer mix that a second PCR of roughly 7 to 12 cycles was run. Via MiXCR, TCRdb re-called the 5' RACE reads, giving one row per CDR3 protein. The sample contains about 560,000 distinct CDR3 sequences, roughly a quarter of which appear only once. The same data also went into a second study, on T cells of mothers and their children.

Sequencing input: blood. These receptors were collected from a boy younger than 10 in good health.

The rearrangement joins TRBV29-1 to TRBJ2-7; 10 nucleotides line up with TRBD1. V lost 6 bases and J lost 4; bases outside the gene matches: 3. Germline CDR1 and CDR2: SQVTM and ANQGSEA. This CDR3 contains 12 residues. The chain's CDR3 is CSVGQGFYEQYF. In DNA, the CDR3 is TGCAGCGTGGGACAGGGGTTTTACGAGCAGTACTTC.

This clonotype was counted a few times. The chain's CDR3 is CASRSGMNTEAFF. The DNA of the CDR3 is TGTGCCAGCAGGTCCGGGATGAACACTGAAGCTTTCTTT. The chain couples TRBV6-5 to TRBJ1-1; no reliable D call. The CDR3 runs 13 residues. The germline CDR1 and CDR2 sequences are MNHEY and SVGAGI. The V end lost 6 bases, the J end lost 0 bases, and 8 bases lay between the germline ends.

This clonotype showed up just a few times. This sequence joins TRBV12-3 or TRBV12-4 and TRBJ1-3; D perhaps matches TRBD1 (6 bases). This CDR3 is built from 14 residues. V was shortened by 10 bases and J by 2 bases, with 15 bases between the two germline ends. The DNA for the CDR3 is TGTGCCATTAGGGACGGGGGGCCTGGAAACACCATATATTTT. This sequence encodes CAIRDGGPGNTIYF.

This sequence joins TRBV28 and TRBJ2-7, with 10 nucleotides matching TRBD1. The CDR3 runs to 14 residues. Germline lookup yields CDR1 MDHEN and CDR2 SYDVKM. Unmatched junction bases numbered 8, after V lost 6 bases and J lost 6 bases. The CDR3 is CASRSGTGVTEQYF. The CDR3 DNA sequence: TGTGCCAGCAGGTCCGGGACAGGGGTTACCGAGCAGTACTTC.

The genes are TRBV25-1 and TRBJ1-4; tentatively, D is TRBD1 (5 bases). CDR1 is MGHDK, CDR2 SYGVNS, per germline. CDR3 size: 14 residues. The ends were cut back, 3 bases at V and 3 bases at J, with 8 bases in the middle. CDR3 loop: CASSDLGANEKLFF. DNA for the CDR3: TGTGCCAGCAGTGACCTAGGGGCTAATGAAAAACTGTTTTTT.

V and J are TRBV6-2 or TRBV6-3 and TRBJ1-2, with 7 positions matching TRBD1. The CDR3 is 16 amino acids. V shed 5 bases and J 4 bases; nucleotides not matched to a gene: 13. Germline V gene data show CDR1 as MNHEY and CDR2 as SVGEGT. CDR3 bases: TGTGCCAGCAGTCGTCCCGGGACAGATTCTATCTATGGCTACACCTTC. It translates to CASSRPGTDSIYGYTF.

This chain uses TRBV9 with TRBJ2-2; the D gene is possibly TRBD1 (6 bases). Deletions cut 1 base from V and 4 bases from J, with 23 bases between. Germline assignment: CDR1 SGDLS and CDR2 YYNGEE. The CDR3 length is 19 residues. This chain's CDR3 is CASSVSPRGQRVSTGELFF. CDR3 in DNA: TGTGCCAGCAGCGTAAGCCCCCGAGGACAGAGGGTTAGCACCGGGGAGCTGTTTTTT.

The rearrangement links TRBV7-9 to TRBJ2-3; D is unclear. The V gene lost 1 base and the J gene lost 4 bases, with 9 bases spanning the gap. The length of the CDR3 is 14 residues. From germline, CDR1 is SEHNR and CDR2 FQNEAQ (reference sequence). This CDR3 reads CASSLDTGPDTQYF. The CDR3 DNA follows: TGTGCCAGCAGCTTAGATACGGGCCCAGATACGCAGTATTTT.

The chain uses TRBV2 and TRBJ2-2; D gene uncertain. Trimming shortened V by 7 bases and J by 4 bases, and 16 bases separated the two germline ends. CDR3 length equals 15 residues. In germline, CDR1 is SNHLY, CDR2 FYNNEI. The CDR3 DNA reads TGTGCCAGCAATCACCACTCATGGCGCACCGGGGAGCTGTTTTTT. Translation: CASNHHSWRTGELFF.

The chain links TRBV7-9 to TRBJ2-1; maybe TRBD2 (5 bases). Germline CDR1 reads SEHNR; CDR2 reads FQNEAQ (reference sequence). V lost 2 bases, J lost 3 bases, and 14 bases lay in between. This CDR3 is built from 16 residues. The CDR3 protein is CASSLRLLGIYNEQFF. The CDR3 DNA reads TGTGCCAGCAGCTTAAGGTTACTAGGGATCTACAATGAGCAGTTCTTC.

The genes are TRBV27 and TRBJ2-3; TRBD2 is a possible D gene (6 bases). V was trimmed by 4 bases and J by 8 bases, leaving 19 bases between them. Germline loops: CDR1 MNHEY, CDR2 SMNVEV (reference sequence). The CDR3 spans 15 residues. CDR3 residues: CASSSVAARFATQYF. CDR3 nucleotides: TGTGCCAGCAGTTCGGTAGCGGCCCGGTTCGCTACGCAGTATTTT.

The chain combines TRBV18 with TRBJ2-1; 10 positions agree with TRBD2. Trimming took 3 bases from V and 6 from J; bases not matched to a gene: 8. Germline lookup yields CDR1 KGHSH and CDR2 LQKENI. The CDR3 has 16 residues. The CDR3 loop reads CASSPPGPSGGNEQFF. The DNA of the CDR3 is TGTGCCAGCTCACCTCCAGGCCCTAGCGGGGGCAATGAGCAGTTCTTC.

The chain uses TRBV20-1 and TRBJ2-5, with D unclear. V dropped 3 bases and J dropped 5 bases, with 13 bases sitting between them. Germline V lookup: CDR1 DFQATT, CDR2 SNEGSKA (reference sequence). CDR3 length: 13 residues. CDR3 residues: CSARALNRETQYF. The CDR3 region has the DNA TGCAGTGCTAGGGCCCTAAATAGGGAGACCCAGTACTTC.

Only a few counts were recorded for this clonotype. The chain uses TRBV4-3 and TRBJ1-4; possibly TRBD1 for D (5 bases). Looked up from germline, CDR1 is LGHNA and CDR2 is YSLEER. V was pared by 0 bases and J by 4 bases, with 15 bases between. The CDR3 is made up of 17 amino acids. CDR3 coding DNA: TGCGCCAGCAGCCAAGATCTGCGGGGGGTGTTTAATGAAAAACTGTTTTTT. Amino acids: CASSQDLRGVFNEKLFF.

The chain couples TRBV27 to TRBJ1-5; TRBD1 might be the D (6 bases). The germline CDR1 and CDR2 sequences are MNHEY and SMNVEV (reference sequence). The CDR3 sequence is 16 residues long. Between the trimmed V and J ends, which lost 6 bases and 1 base, there was a span of 16 bases. The CDR3: CASRTKGGRSNQPQHF. The CDR3 DNA sequence: TGTGCCAGCAGAACCAAGGGGGGTCGGAGCAATCAGCCCCAGCATTTT.

In its sample, this clonotype was seen a few times. This sequence joins TRBV20-1 and TRBJ2-7; D unresolved. Germline V gene sequence: CDR1 DFQATT, CDR2 SNEGSKA (reference sequence). Trimming removed 4 bases from V and 2 bases from J, with 9 bases in between. The CDR3 is 12 amino acids. CDR3 sequence: CSATEVTYEQYF. As DNA, the CDR3 is TGCAGTGCTACAGAGGTCACCTACGAGCAGTACTTC.

This clonotype was seen ten or more times. This chain links TRBV10-3 with TRBJ2-1; 7 bases are a match to TRBD1. CDR3 length: 12 residues. The ends lost 6 bases at V and 8 bases at J; junction bases unmatched: 4. CDR1 and CDR2 from the germline V gene are ENHRY and SYGVKD. CDR3 in DNA: TGTGCCATCAGCTACAGGGGCGATGAGCAGTTCTTC. The encoded protein is CAISYRGDEQFF.

As regards this clonotype: A junction end diverges from the germline sequence, so it may reflect a read error. V is TRBV28 and J is TRBJ2-7; no clear D gene. CDR1 and CDR2 (germline): MDHEN, SYDVKM. The CDR3 runs 13 residues. CDR3 in DNA: TGTGCCAGCAGTCCCACCTGGTGGGCAGAGTGCCTCTTC. As protein: CASSPTWWAECLF.

This clonotype was picked up a small number of times. The rearrangement links TRBV10-3 to TRBJ2-1; D gene unclear. This CDR3 comprises 12 residues. Germline CDR1 is ENHRY and CDR2 is SYGVKD. Trimming pared 6 bases from V and 6 bases from J, leaving 9 bases between. CDR3 sequence: CAISAKGNEQFF. The CDR3 nucleotides are TGTGCCATCAGCGCCAAGGGCAATGAGCAGTTCTTC.

This sequence joins TRBV2 and TRBJ2-7; the D is unclear. This CDR3 region has 13 residues. The V gene lost 4 bases and the J gene lost 3 bases, with 10 bases spanning the gap. Germline-derived CDR1 and CDR2 are SNHLY and FYNNEI. CDR3 loop: CASSGGLGYEQYF. CDR3 in DNA: TGTGCCAGCAGTGGGGGTCTGGGCTACGAGCAGTACTTC.

On this clonotype itself: No conserved phenylalanine or tryptophan is present at the end of the CDR3, so a read error is the likely explanation. The chain combines TRBV29-1 with TRBJ2-7; the match to TRBD1 covers 11 bases. The CDR3 is 14 residues long. Germline V gene sequence: CDR1 SQVTM, CDR2 ANQGSEA. The J segment lost 6 bases and the V segment lost 6 bases, leaving 10 bases of the junction unmatched. The chain's CDR3 is CSVSRTGGRSEQYL. The CDR3 DNA follows: TGCAGCGTCTCCCGGACAGGGGGCAGGAGCGAGCAGTACCTC.

The rearrangement uses TRBV7-2 and TRBJ2-7; the match to TRBD2 covers 9 bases. The DNA end lines up better with TRBJ2-1; the J call may be wrong. Germline V gene sequence: CDR1 SGHTA, CDR2 FQGNSA. CDR3 length: 17 residues. In DNA form, the CDR3 reads TGTGCCAGCAGCTTAAGCCCCAGCGGGAGGCGGAAAAATGAGCAGTTCTTC. Translation gives CASSLSPSGRRKNEQFF.

The chain employs TRBV20-1 and TRBJ2-7; tentatively, D is TRBD1 (5 bases). CDR1 DFQATT and CDR2 SNEGSKA come from the germline V gene (reference sequence). The CDR3 loop spans 13 amino acids. The V end was cut by 4 bases, the J end by 5 bases, with 15 bases between. In DNA, the CDR3 is TGCAGTGCTACGTCCCAGGGAATCGACGAGCAGTACTTC. Protein sequence: CSATSQGIDEQYF.

The rearrangement links TRBV7-2 to TRBJ2-5, with 7 bases fitting TRBD2. Germline lookup yields CDR1 SGHTA and CDR2 FQGNSA. The junction had 3 bases not matched to a gene; V was cut back by 1 base and J by 1 base. This CDR3 has 15 amino acids. The CDR3 nucleotides read TGTGCCAGCAGCTTAGTGGCTAGCGGCCAAGAGACCCAGTACTTC. As protein: CASSLVASGQETQYF.

This clonotype was seen a handful of times. The chain is built from TRBV6-1 and TRBJ1-4; possible D gene TRBD1, 6 bases. This CDR3 comprises 16 residues. Germline V gives CDR1 MNHNS, CDR2 SASEGT. V was cut by 6 bases and J by 0 bases, with 14 bases left in between. CDR3 nucleotide sequence: TGTGCCAGCAGCCGCGGGGGCATTGCAACTAATGAAAAACTGTTTTTT. It codes for CASSRGGIATNEKLFF.

The chain uses TRBV7-2 and TRBJ2-1, with TRBD2 as a possible D gene (6 bases). The CDR3 is made up of 19 amino acids. V was trimmed by 3 bases and J by 0 bases, leaving 21 bases between them. CDR1 is SGHTA, CDR2 FQGNSA, per germline. The chain's CDR3 is CASSFYWLWEVGSYNEQFF. The CDR3, as DNA: TGTGCCAGCAGCTTCTATTGGTTATGGGAGGTCGGCTCCTACAATGAGCAGTTCTTC.

The chain employs TRBV4-2 and TRBJ2-2, with D perhaps TRBD1 (5 bases). V gave up 0 bases and J gave up 7 bases, with 12 bases separating them. Germline CDR1 reads LGHNA; CDR2 reads YNFKEQ. CDR3 size: 15 residues. As DNA, the CDR3 is TGTGCCAGCAGCCAAGAAGGGGTTTCGGGCGGGGAGCTGTTTTTT. Residues: CASSQEGVSGGELFF.